Reported below is one T cell receptor (beta chain). The sample holds many counts of this clonotype. Its antigen remains unidentified. The record has no base qualities; no much larger clone is one base away. V loses 5 bases at its end and J loses 8 bases; junction bases beyond the gene matches: 12. CDR3 length: 15 amino acids, cysteine to phenylalanine. Only the CDR3 part of the read is kept: 45 bases, read in frame from the first base. For CDR1 and CDR2, the germline V gene lists SGHNT and YENEEA. No patient had a history of other malignancies or prior chemotherapy or radiotherapy, and all had node-negative disease on CT and PET/CT. At each of two time points, around 6.5 milliliters of peripheral venous blood were collected in EDTA tubes. Ficoll-Paque Plus density-gradient centrifugation was used to isolate PBMCs. Right after collection, samples were kept at -80 degrees C until analysis. This sample was included in a study of prognosis after radiotherapy for stage I lung cancer (dated by TCRdb to about 2021). Turning to the overall study: Fewer than 20 stage I NSCLC patients were enrolled in Nanjing, China, between early 2018 and January 2019. Over 11 patients presented with newly diagnosed primary stage I lung tumors, and five carried oligometastatic NSCLC following surgical resection of the primary tumor. All patients were considered medically inoperable, owing to comorbidities in 11 to 13 and refusal of surgery in about seven. The cohort included 13 men and several women, with a median age of roughly 74 years and a range of about 50 to 85 years. Squamous cell carcinoma histology was identified in over five patients, and adenocarcinoma histology was identified in more than ten patients. Image-guided IMRT or VMAT was used to deliver SBRT in 3 to 5 fractions at a biologically effective dose of at least 100 Gy. Concurrent therapy was not administered to any patient alongside SBRT. After SBRT, distant metastases developed in about 20% of the 19 patients at a median of approximately 7 months, while the remaining 15 patients had no significant progression. Peripheral blood TCR beta repertoires were profiled in stage I NSCLC patients before and after stereotactic body radiotherapy, and the study then linked these repertoires to distant failure. The study sequenced around 40 blood samples from roughly 19 patients, one before and one after SBRT per patient. Points the paper makes about the study in general: No adjustment for multiple comparisons was applied to any of the reported P values. After SBRT, the count of unique TCR clones dropped from a median of roughly 10,000 beforehand to 6,500 to 7,500 afterward (Wilcoxon paired P=0.011). TRBV and TRBJ usage frequencies reportedly varied with metastasis status, involving two V genes at baseline and about 10 V and two J genes after SBRT. Post-SBRT Shannon entropy and its change from baseline were lower in patients who developed distant metastases; baseline Shannon entropy was not associated with metastases. Whether the expanded TCR clones were tumor-specific was not determined. Limitations of the study included a small cohort and short follow-up, and the study findings need independent validation.

Two rounds of multiplex PCR were performed to amplify the TCR beta CDR3 region from genomic DNA. The first PCR round used primers specific to each TRBV and TRBJ gene, with sequences filed in Chinese patent CN105087789A. The second PCR round used universal primers. The Roche High Pure PCR Template Preparation Kit was used to extract genomic DNA from frozen PBMCs. Libraries were sequenced paired-end with 151 bp reads on an Illumina HiSeq 3000. Per the original workflow: CutAdapt was used to remove raw reads lacking the multiplex PCR primer sequences. High-quality paired reads were merged into contigs with PEAR. TRB V, D and J gene segments were assigned to each contig with MiXCR by alignment to reference sequences. To remove sequencing errors, CDR3 sequences were clustered according to base quality and sequence similarity. Diversity was calculated as Shannon entropy divided by the natural log of the number of productive TCR sequences. Clonality was computed as one minus the ratio of Shannon entropy to the natural log of the number of unique clonotypes. The Youden index of ROC curves was used to select progression-free survival cut-offs for repertoire metrics, and analyses were performed in R 3.5.3. TCRdb trimmed public reads at Q25 via fastp, called clones via MiXCR and kept in-frame beta chains. CDR3 protein duplicates are merged, each entry listing the most common genes and DNA. TCRdb, not the authors, supplied the V and J calls. The sample table holds around 30,000 distinct CDR3 sequences, of which 30% to 35% were seen once. Jointly, the top ten make up roughly 17% of the sample.

The receptor was isolated from a donor over 45 with non-small cell lung cancer. The V and J segments used are TRBV11-3 and TRBJ1-3, with 7 bases matching TRBD1. The sample consisted of PBMCs, taken before or after stereotactic body radiation therapy (not recorded which). The bases are TGTGCCAGCAGCCGTGAACCGACAGGGCGGGACACCATATATTTT. It codes for CASSREPTGRDTIYF.